These 4 T cell receptor beta chains share one sample of origin, sequenced in a study of OX40 agonist ivuxolimab in advanced cancers. Libraries were prepared by immunoSEQ multiplex PCR; TCRdb keeps only in-frame clonotypes and omits some of them. The profile covers just under 75,000 clones, with 90% to 95% appearing a single time and roughly 0.44% taken by the ten largest. Sequencing used CD4+ or CD8+ T cells sorted from blood, obtained in a trial of the OX40 agonist ivuxolimab. Receptors were obtained from an adult with an advanced solid tumor such as melanoma, head and neck, liver or kidney cancer.

The chain is built from TRBV19 and TRBJ2-7, with D unresolved. This CDR3 has 16 residues. Deletions cut 1 base from V and 4 bases from J, with 17 bases between. The V gene's germline CDR1 is LNHDA and CDR2 SQIVND (reference sequence). CDR3 bases: TGTGCCAGTAGTATAGGATTTAATCGTAACGGGTACGAGCAGTACTTC. This codes for CASSIGFNRNGYEQYF.

The gene calls are TRBV29-1 and TRBJ2-3; 14 nucleotides agree with TRBD2. Trimming cost V 4 bases and J 4 bases; bases outside gene matches: 10. The CDR3 loop spans 17 amino acids. Per the germline V gene, CDR1 is SQVTM and CDR2 is ANQGSEA. CDR3 sequence (DNA): TGCAGCGTTGGGGGTGGGACTAGCGGGAGTTATGCAGATACGCAGTATTTT. It translates to CSVGGGTSGSYADTQYF.

This chain links TRBV7-2 with TRBJ2-5; D assignment may be TRBD1 or TRBD2 (5 bases each). Germline V gene sequence: CDR1 SGHTA, CDR2 FQGNSA. V lost 5 bases, J lost 4 bases, and 8 bases lay in between. There are 12 residues in the CDR3. The chain's CDR3 is CASSPRGETQYF. CDR3 nucleotide sequence: TGTGCCAGCAGCCCGAGGGGAGAGACCCAGTACTTC.

Notes on this clone: Sequence at one end of the junction differs from germline and may be a read error. The chain carries TRBV4-3 and TRBJ2-2, with D tentatively TRBD2 (5 bases). CDR1 is LGHNA and CDR2 is YSLEER in the germline V gene. The CDR3 sequence is 16 residues long. The CDR3 sequence is CASNQNVLGGTGELFF. CDR3 in DNA: TGCGCCAGCAACCAAAACGTACTAGGCGGCACCGGGGAGCTGTTTTTT.